Sequencing of this T cell receptor (beta chain) was carried out in a study of beta chain features in type 1 diabetes. Study summary: Analysis included around 110,000,000 sorted cells drawn from all samples.

This clone has a handful of counts. Its antigen remains unknown. Of the isolated RNA, all was reverse transcribed, and so the sequenced material was expressed TCRB transcripts. The table came from immunoSEQ multiplex PCR; TCRdb's copy has only in-frame clones and leaves some out. The repertoire holds under 850,000 clones, over 10% seen once, with 0.02% to 0.025% in the top ten. Findings and caveats of the study: People with Type 1 diabetes carried modestly yet significantly shorter TCRB CDR3s in all four CD4+ subsets. Researchers could not determine here whether HLA type influences TCRB rearrangement. Within patients, naive, central memory and Treg TCRB repertoires seemed more similar than within healthy donors.

Germline CDR1 SQVTM, CDR2 ANQGSEA. The V and J ends lost 4 bases and 7 bases respectively, with 13 bases between them. The length of the CDR3 is 13 residues. The sequence came from a man aged 18 to 29 with type 1 diabetes. The specimen was naive CD4+ T cells from blood. This chain uses TRBV29-1 with TRBJ1-4; the D gene is possibly TRBD1 (5 bases). CDR3 coding DNA: TGCAGCGTTGGGAACCCCCAGGGTGAAAAACTGTTTTTT. Translation gives CSVGNPQGEKLFF. The whole variable domain, filled in from reference TRBV29-1 and TRBJ1-4, reads SAVISQKPSRDICQRGTSLTIQCQVDSQVTMMFWYRQQPGQSLTLIATANQGSEATYESGFVIDKFPISRPNLTFSTLTVSNMSPEDSSIYLCSVGNPQGEKLFFGSGTQLSVL.